This TCR beta chain was recovered during a study of CXCR3-negative and CXCR3-positive naive CD8 T cells. Across the study: TRB reads totalled about 140 million, about 1.5 +/- 0.3 million per library.

Through 5' RACE with UMI labels, the TRB cDNA libraries were prepared. Each CDR3 protein gets one entry in TCRdb, which reprocessed the 5' RACE reads and gives no DNA. The repertoire table contains some 120,000 distinct CDR3 sequences. Note on this clonotype: As yet, its antigen is unknown.

This CDR3 has 11 residues. Germline V CDR1 and CDR2: SQVTM, ANQGSEA. Overall study results and limits: Researchers report CXCR3 expression partially decreased after cryopreservation, with fresh PBMCs used in most assays. Researchers report that CXCR3-positive naive cells carry more hydrophobic TRB CDR3s than CXCR3-negative naive cells.

J is TRBJ2-1 and V is TRBV29-1; with no DNA, the TCRdb D assignment of TRBD1 cannot be verified. The clonotype comes from a human donor in good health. Some clones in this sample may be carry-over from other donors' samples. Sequenced: naive CXCR3+ CD8+ T cells from blood. Stated subset: CD45RO-CCR7+CD27+CD95- naive CD8+ T cells expressing CXCR3 (TNR3+). The CDR3 protein is CSVDQGPEQFF.